These 5 T cell receptor beta chains share one sample of origin, sequenced in a study of TIL therapy for anti-PD-1-resistant metastatic lung cancer. Time point here: pre-treatment sample, taken before nivolumab and TIL therapy. The immunoSEQ assay was v3. The repertoire was sequenced with immunoSEQ multiplex PCR; TCRdb's copy has only in-frame clones and lacks some. The data show more than 55,000 clones, with over 75% seen just once and about 2.7% held by the top ten. The material sequenced was blood, taken at baseline. The receptor set was obtained from a person between 25 and 80 years old with non-small cell lung cancer.

The J gene is TRBJ1-4, the V gene TRBV11-2; 7 bases are a match to TRBD1. Germline-derived CDR1 and CDR2 are SGHAT and FQNNGV. The junction had 4 bases not matched to a gene; V was cut back by 0 bases and J by 0 bases. The CDR3 has 17 residues. The CDR3 reads CASSLEGTAPTNEKLFF. Here the CDR3 DNA reads TGTGCCAGCAGCTTAGAAGGGACAGCGCCAACTAATGAAAAACTGTTTTTT.

V usage is TRBV19 and J usage is TRBJ1-5; TRBD1 might be the D (5 bases). V lost 8 bases, J lost 2 bases, and 13 bases lay in between. Germline CDR1 is LNHDA and CDR2 is SQIVND (reference sequence). The CDR3 extends over 14 amino acids. The CDR3 DNA reads as TGTGCCAGTGACGGGGGGTTCGGCAATCAGCCCCAGCATTTT. Amino acids: CASDGGFGNQPQHF. The variable domain in full, completed from reference TRBV19 and TRBJ1-5, reads DGGITQSPKYLFRKEGQNVTLSCEQNLNHDAMYWYRQDPGQGLRLIYYSQIVNDFQKGDIAEGYSVSREKKESFPLTVTSAQKNPTAFYLCASDGGFGNQPQHFGDGTRLSIL.

V and J are TRBV28 and TRBJ2-4, with TRBD2 as a possible D gene (5 bases). CDR1 and CDR2 (germline): MDHEN, SYDVKM. Trimming cost V 2 bases and J 0 bases, with 8 bases left between them. The CDR3 is 15 residues long. The CDR3 nucleotides read TGTGCCAGCAGTTTAAACGGGGTAGCCAAAAACATTCAGTACTTC. This sequence encodes CASSLNGVAKNIQYF.

The chain is built from TRBV28 and TRBJ2-7; 11 nucleotides line up with TRBD2. CDR3 size: 16 residues. Germline V gene sequence: CDR1 MDHEN, CDR2 SYDVKM. After removal of 7 bases from V and 0 bases from J, the junction contained 8 bases not matched to a gene. DNA of the CDR3: TGTGCCAGCATCGGGACTAGCGGAACCCGCTCCTACGAGCAGTACTTC. This codes for CASIGTSGTRSYEQYF. The whole variable domain, filled in from reference TRBV28 and TRBJ2-7, reads DVKVTQSSRYLVKRTGEKVFLECVQDMDHENMFWYRQDPGLGLRLIYFSYDVKMKEKGDIPEGYSVSREKKERFSLILESASTNQTSMYLCASIGTSGTRSYEQYFGPGTRLTVT.

The sample holds a few counts of this clone. The chain links TRBV5-1 to TRBJ1-6, with a tentative D call TRBD1 (6 bases). The CDR3 extends over 12 amino acids. The germline CDR1 and CDR2 sequences are SGHRS and YFSETQ. V gave up 5 bases and J gave up 8 bases, with 8 bases separating them. The CDR3 bases are TGCGCCAGCAGTGGGGGCGATTCACCCCTCCACTTT. It yields the protein CASSGGDSPLHF.